Listed here are 20 T cell receptor beta chains from one sample, sequenced in a study of CD8+ T cells in alopecia areata (dated by TCRdb to 2016 to 2019). The treatment or condition label here, explained by the study, means: oral pan-JAK inhibitor, 5-10 mg twice daily. The library was built by means of the immunoSEQ multiplex PCR assay. To provide template for TCR sequencing, every sample had RNA extracted and reverse transcribed into cDNA. The clones in this table, taken by TCRdb from immuneACCESS, are in-frame only. Not every clone is retained; where verified, under half of the shortfall comes from an unresolved V gene, and the cause of the rest is unknown. The sample table lists approximately 90,000 clones, over 70% of them with a count of one. The ten largest clones represent approximately 15% of the sample. Sequenced material: CD8+ T cells sorted from blood, taken at week 44, from a patient treated with tofacitinib. These TCRs come from a human donor with alopecia areata.

The gene calls are TRBV7-6 and TRBJ2-7; tentatively, D is TRBD2 (6 bases). The V gene lost 5 bases and the J gene lost 1 base, with 6 bases spanning the gap. Germline lookup yields CDR1 SGHVS and CDR2 FNYEAQ. The CDR3 loop spans 12 amino acids. The CDR3 reads CASSGGSYEQYF. The CDR3 DNA reads as TGTGCCAGCAGCGGGGGGTCCTACGAGCAGTACTTC.

The sample holds one count of this clone. V gene TRBV30 combines with J gene TRBJ2-1, with TRBD2 matching over 9 bases. The CDR3 is 13 residues long. From germline, CDR1 is GTSNPN and CDR2 SVGIG (reference sequence). J was trimmed by 4 bases and V by 6 bases; bases with no gene match: 4. In DNA, the CDR3 is TGTGCCTGCCGGACTAGCGTATACAATGAGCAGTTCTTC. Protein sequence: CACRTSVYNEQFF.

The J gene is TRBJ1-2, the V gene TRBV19; 7 nucleotides line up with TRBD1. Germline V gene lookup returns CDR1 LNHDA and CDR2 SQIVND (reference sequence). The CDR3 covers 12 residues. V was pared by 7 bases and J by 4 bases, with 3 bases of the junction left unmatched. The CDR3 nucleotides are TGTGCCAGTACCGGGACAGCCTATGGCTACACCTTC. Its protein product is CASTGTAYGYTF.

The chain has TRBV19 and TRBJ2-4, with TRBD1 identical over 12 bases. This CDR3 comprises 12 residues. The germline CDR1 and CDR2 sequences are LNHDA and SQIVND (reference sequence). J lost 15 bases, V lost 7 bases, and 7 bases had no gene match. In nucleotides, the CDR3 is TGTGCCAGTAACCTGGGACAGGGGGCGCCGTACTTC. This encodes CASNLGQGAPYF. The full variable domain, its missing parts supplied by reference TRBV19 and TRBJ2-4, is DGGITQSPKYLFRKEGQNVTLSCEQNLNHDAMYWYRQDPGQGLRLIYYSQIVNDFQKGDIAEGYSVSREKKESFPLTVTSAQKNPTAFYLCASNLGQGAPYFGAGTRLSVL.

The gene calls are TRBV27 and TRBJ2-1, with 13 bases matching TRBD2. CDR3 length: 15 amino acids. Germline-derived CDR1 and CDR2 are MNHEY and SMNVEV (reference sequence). The J segment lost 8 bases and the V segment lost 6 bases, leaving 7 bases of the junction unmatched. The CDR3 spells CASSLLAGGLDEQFF. The CDR3 bases are TGTGCCAGCAGCCTACTAGCGGGGGGGCTCGATGAGCAGTTCTTC.

This clone was picked up a small number of times. V gene TRBV6-5 combines with J gene TRBJ1-5, with D possibly being TRBD1 (5 bases). Germline lookup yields CDR1 MNHEY and CDR2 SVGAGI. This CDR3 has 14 amino acids. V was trimmed by 0 bases and J by 5 bases, leaving 8 bases between them. The CDR3 coding sequence is TGTGCCAGCAGTTACTCGACAGAATATCAGCCCCAGCATTTT. Translating it yields CASSYSTEYQPQHF.

The V and J genes are TRBV7-9 and TRBJ2-7; D not certain. The CDR3 spans 11 residues. V was trimmed by 5 bases and J by 5 bases, leaving 7 bases between them. Germline CDR1 reads SEHNR; CDR2 reads FQNEAQ (reference sequence). CDR3 amino acids: CASSHTDEQYF. The CDR3 region has the DNA TGTGCCAGCAGCCATACAGACGAGCAGTACTTC.

The chain recombines TRBV7-6 with TRBJ1-1; no clear D. V lost 6 bases and J 0 bases, leaving 17 bases between the germline ends. Germline V gene sequence: CDR1 SGHVS, CDR2 FNYEAQ. This CDR3 is built from 16 residues. The CDR3 loop reads CASSGDAVSLNTEAFF. CDR3 DNA: TGTGCCAGCAGTGGTGACGCGGTCAGCCTGAACACTGAAGCTTTCTTT.

This clone was observed a handful of times. The V call is TRBV7-2, the J call TRBJ1-1, with D possibly matching TRBD1 (6 bases). The CDR3 consists of 15 residues. CDR1 and CDR2 (germline): SGHTA, FQGNSA. V lost 0 bases, J lost 4 bases, and 12 bases lay in between. This chain's CDR3 is CASSLAVGGGTEAFF. For the CDR3, the DNA is TGTGCCAGCAGCTTAGCTGTCGGGGGCGGCACTGAAGCTTTCTTT.

V gene TRBV7-9 combines with J gene TRBJ2-1; D perhaps matches TRBD1 (6 bases). The V end was cut by 8 bases, the J end by 4 bases, with 15 bases between. The CDR3 totals 14 residues. Per the germline V gene, CDR1 is SEHNR and CDR2 is FQNEAQ (reference sequence). CDR3 nucleotides: TGTGCCAGCCACAGGGAAGATGATTACAATGAGCAGTTCTTC. Translating gives CASHREDDYNEQFF. The complete variable domain, with remaining parts taken from reference TRBV7-9 and TRBJ2-1, reads DTGVSQNPRHKITKRGQNVTFRCDPISEHNRLYWYRQTLGQGPEFLTYFQNEAQLEKSRLLSDRFSAERPKGSFSTLEIQRTEQGDSAMYLCASHREDDYNEQFFGPGTRLTVL.

Comment on this clone: Other DNA variants within this sample encode the same CDR3. The CDR3 spells CASSSGQINQPQHF. For the CDR3, the DNA is TGTGCCAGCAGTTCCGGGCAGATAAATCAGCCCCAGCATTTT. The chain couples TRBV27 to TRBJ1-5; D not resolved. The ends were cut back, 4 bases at V and 4 bases at J, with 11 bases in the middle. Germline CDR1 reads MNHEY; CDR2 reads SMNVEV (reference sequence). This CDR3 contains 14 residues.

The rearrangement uses TRBV21-1 and TRBJ2-1. TRBV21-1 is marked as a pseudogene. The CDR3 contains 10 residues. The CDR3: CARGPDEQFF. The CDR3 region has the DNA TGTGCCAGGGGACCTGATGAGCAGTTCTTC.

The chain links TRBV5-1 to TRBJ1-1; the match to TRBD1 covers 7 bases. CDR3 length: 21 residues. With 4 bases clipped from V and 4 bases from J, the junction kept 28 bases outside the gene matches. From germline, CDR1 is SGHRS and CDR2 YFSETQ. CDR3 sequence: CASSASGTELPAGAMVTEAFF. CDR3 DNA: TGCGCCAGCAGCGCTTCCGGGACAGAGCTCCCAGCTGGTGCCATGGTCACTGAAGCTTTCTTT.

The chain recombines TRBV7-2 with TRBJ1-1; D is uncertain. The CDR3 consists of 13 residues. Between the trimmed V and J ends, which lost 6 bases and 4 bases, there was a span of 12 bases. CDR1 is SGHTA, CDR2 FQGNSA, per germline. In DNA, the CDR3 is TGTGCCAGCAGTCCCTTAGAGGGCACTGAAGCTTTCTTT. Its translation is CASSPLEGTEAFF.

The V gene is TRBV19, the J gene TRBJ1-1; the D gene is possibly TRBD1 (6 bases). The CDR3 has 14 amino acids. Per germline, CDR1 LNHDA and CDR2 SQIVND (reference sequence). V was pared by 5 bases and J by 0 bases, with 10 bases between. The CDR3 nucleotides read TGTGCCAGTAGTGTGGACAGCTTGAACACTGAAGCTTTCTTT. Translated, it gives CASSVDSLNTEAFF.

J is TRBJ1-2 and V is TRBV2; 10 nucleotides line up with TRBD1. Germline CDR1 SNHLY, CDR2 FYNNEI. The CDR3 loop spans 16 amino acids. Trimming removed 0 bases from V and 3 bases from J; junction bases left unmatched: 4. The CDR3 is CASSEARDRGDYGYTF. CDR3 nucleotides: TGTGCCAGCAGTGAAGCGCGGGACAGGGGAGACTATGGCTACACCTTC.

The CDR3 DNA sequence: TGTGCCATCAGTGGGCTAGCGGGGGAGCCGGAGACCCAGTACTTC. It translates to CAISGLAGEPETQYF. The rearrangement uses TRBV10-3 and TRBJ2-5; TRBD2 aligns across 10 bases. Germline CDR1 ENHRY, CDR2 SYGVKD. Trimming at V came to 4 bases and at J to 5 bases, leaving 7 bases not matched to a gene. The CDR3 runs to 15 residues.

The chain employs TRBV6-5 and TRBJ1-4; 7 bases line up with TRBD1. The ends lost 5 bases at V and 7 bases at J; junction bases unmatched: 7. The CDR3 is 14 amino acids. The germline V gene encodes CDR1 MNHEY and CDR2 SVGAGI. The chain's CDR3 is CASSPTGVGEKLFF. DNA for the CDR3: TGTGCCAGCAGTCCTACAGGGGTTGGTGAAAAACTGTTTTTT.

This sequence joins TRBV5-6 and TRBJ2-7; D is perhaps TRBD2 (5 bases). Germline V gene lookup returns CDR1 SGHDT and CDR2 YYEEEE. The CDR3 sequence is 15 residues long. V was trimmed by 2 bases and J by 2 bases, leaving 14 bases between them. As DNA, the CDR3 is TGTGCCAGCAGCTTAGGAGGAGCTCTAACCTACGAGCAGTACTTC. Translating gives CASSLGGALTYEQYF. Filled out from reference TRBV5-6 and TRBJ2-7, the complete variable domain reads DAGVTQSPTHLIKTRGQQVTLRCSPKSGHDTVSWYQQALGQGPQFIFQYYEEEERQRGNFPDRFSGHQFPNYSSELNVNALLLGDSALYLCASSLGGALTYEQYFGPGTRLTVT.

V is TRBV29-1 and J is TRBJ2-2; a weak D match, TRBD1 (6 bases). Germline CDR1 is SQVTM and CDR2 is ANQGSEA. V was pared by 4 bases and J by 5 bases, with 11 bases between. The CDR3 has 13 residues. The CDR3 sequence: CSVGGQDTGELFF. As DNA, the CDR3 is TGCAGCGTTGGGGGACAAGATACCGGGGAGCTGTTTTTT.